This T cell receptor (beta chain) was recorded in a study of T cell responses to AZD1222 COVID-19 vaccine. Study outcomes and limitations: Just a handful of AZD1222 recipients were seropositive at baseline.

A remark on this clone: The antigen remains undetermined.

The table came from immunoSEQ multiplex PCR; TCRdb's copy has only in-frame clones and leaves some out. Of approximately 190,000 clones in the sample, about nine tenths are singletons; the top ten hold roughly 0.99%. The CDR3 covers 13 residues. The germline V gene has CDR1 LGHDT and CDR2 YNNKEL (reference sequence). V gave up 1 base and J gave up 6 bases, with 9 bases separating them. V gene TRBV3-1 (or the pseudogene TRBV3-2) combines with J gene TRBJ1-2; the D gene is possibly TRBD1 (5 bases). The TCR comes from an adult in good health. Sample: peripheral blood, taken on day 0 of AZD1222 vaccination. In DNA, the CDR3 is TGTGCCAGCAGCCAAGGGCAGGGAGATGGCTACACCTTC. Protein product: CASSQGQGDGYTF.